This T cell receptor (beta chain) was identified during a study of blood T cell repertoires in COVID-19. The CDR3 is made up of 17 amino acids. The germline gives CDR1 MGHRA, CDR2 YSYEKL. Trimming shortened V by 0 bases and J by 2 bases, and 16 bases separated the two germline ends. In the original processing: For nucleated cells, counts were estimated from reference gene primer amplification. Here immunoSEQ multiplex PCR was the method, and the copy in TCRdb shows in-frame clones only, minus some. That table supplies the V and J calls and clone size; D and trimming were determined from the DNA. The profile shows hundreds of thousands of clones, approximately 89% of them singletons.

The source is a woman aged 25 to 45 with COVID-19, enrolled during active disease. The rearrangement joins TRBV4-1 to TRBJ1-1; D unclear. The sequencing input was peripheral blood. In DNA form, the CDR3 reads TGCGCCAGCAGCCAAGAGGCGGACTACGGACTAAACACTGAAGCTTTCTTT. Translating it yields CASSQEADYGLNTEAFF.